Each of the 12 T cell receptor beta chains below was sequenced from the same sample in a study of PD-L1 blockade in urothelial cancer. Time point here: pretreatment peripheral blood. Here immunoSEQ multiplex PCR was the method, and the copy in TCRdb shows in-frame clones only, minus some. The sample yields about 130,000 clones, about 88% seen once. Sequencing used PBMCs, obtained around atezolizumab (anti-PD-L1) treatment. These TCRs come from a man between 45 and 60 years old with urothelial cancer.

The chain links TRBV11-2 to TRBJ2-6, with a weak D call TRBD1 (6 bases). The CDR3 spans 16 residues. Trimming shortened V by 1 base and J by 2 bases, and 9 bases separated the two germline ends. Germline V gene data show CDR1 as SGHAT and CDR2 as FQNNGV. The CDR3 DNA reads as TGTGCCAGCAGCTTAGTTAGGGGGACTGGGGCCAACGTCCTGACTTTC. Translating gives CASSLVRGTGANVLTF.

The chain recombines TRBV5-1 with TRBJ2-5; 10 bases match TRBD1. Trimming cost V 4 bases and J 10 bases; bases outside gene matches: 7. Per the germline V gene, CDR1 is SGHRS and CDR2 is YFSETQ. The CDR3 runs to 13 residues. For the CDR3, the DNA is TGCGCCAGCAGCGTCGGGACAGGGGAGGGCCAGTACTTC. Its translation is CASSVGTGEGQYF.

The CDR3 sequence: CASSPVLAGGGETQYF. For the CDR3, the DNA is TGTGCCAGCTCACCCGTACTAGCGGGAGGAGGAGAGACCCAGTACTTC. V is TRBV18 and J is TRBJ2-5; 12 bases are shared with TRBD2. V trimming: 3 bases; J trimming: 4 bases; junction bases outside the gene matches: 6. The length of the CDR3 is 16 residues. Germline V CDR1 and CDR2: KGHSH, LQKENI.

The chain carries TRBV5-4 and TRBJ2-7, with D maybe TRBD1 (6 bases). V was trimmed by 4 bases and J by 7 bases, leaving 18 bases between them. Germline CDR1 SGHNT, CDR2 YYREEE (reference sequence). The CDR3 extends over 14 amino acids. The CDR3 DNA reads as TGTGCCAGCAGCGCCCAAAACAGGGTCCAGGAGCAGTACTTC. Translated, it gives CASSAQNRVQEQYF.

CDR3 nucleotide sequence: TGTGCCAGCACCAGACGGGGGGGGACAGGGGACACCGGGGAGCTGTTTTTT. Translating gives CASTRRGGTGDTGELFF. The rearrangement uses TRBV9 and TRBJ2-2, with 10 bases fitting TRBD1. The germline gives CDR1 SGDLS, CDR2 YYNGEE. With V trimmed by 6 bases and J by 3 bases, 11 bases remained unmatched. CDR3 length: 17 residues.

V usage is TRBV2 and J usage is TRBJ1-2, with 12 bases fitting TRBD1. The CDR3 has 17 residues. The V and J ends lost 6 bases and 2 bases, in that order; junction bases with no gene match: 10. From germline, CDR1 is SNHLY and CDR2 FYNNEI. In nucleotides, the CDR3 is TGTGCCAGCAGGGGGCCCGGGACAGGGGGCCTCAACTATGGCTACACCTTC. Protein sequence: CASRGPGTGGLNYGYTF. The entire variable domain, with the rest obtained from reference TRBV2 and TRBJ1-2, is as follows: EPEVTQTPSHQVTQMGQEVILRCVPISNHLYFYWYRQILGQKVEFLVSFYNNEISEKSEIFDDQFSVERPDGSNFTLKIRSTKLEDSAMYFCASRGPGTGGLNYGYTFGSGTRLTVV.

This chain links TRBV5-4 with TRBJ1-6; 8 nucleotides align to TRBD1. V lost 0 bases to trimming and J lost 6 bases; unmatched junction nucleotides: 5. This CDR3 comprises 16 residues. CDR1 and CDR2 from the germline V gene are SGHNT and YYREEE (reference sequence). The CDR3 coding sequence is TGTGCCAGCAGCTTGGCCGGACAGGGCGGTAATTCACCCCTCCACTTT. It yields the protein CASSLAGQGGNSPLHF.

CDR3 in amino acids: CASSLSRRTGPSYNEQFF. Here the CDR3 DNA reads TGTGCCAGCAGTTTATCCCGCCGGACAGGGCCATCCTACAATGAGCAGTTCTTC. The V gene is TRBV28, the J gene TRBJ2-1, with 8 bases fitting TRBD1. Germline CDR1 reads MDHEN; CDR2 reads SYDVKM. This CDR3 contains 18 residues. The trim removed 1 base at V and 1 base at J, leaving 9 bases unmatched.

Written as DNA, the CDR3 is TGTGCCACCCAGGACAGGGAGAGGACCGGGGAGCTGTTTTTT. The encoded protein is CATQDRERTGELFF. This sequence joins TRBV19 and TRBJ2-2; 8 nucleotides align to TRBD1. The J segment lost 5 bases and the V segment lost 10 bases, leaving 9 bases of the junction unmatched. Germline CDR1 and CDR2: LNHDA and SQIVND (reference sequence). This CDR3 contains 14 residues. Complete variable domain (other parts from reference TRBV19 and TRBJ2-2): DGGITQSPKYLFRKEGQNVTLSCEQNLNHDAMYWYRQDPGQGLRLIYYSQIVNDFQKGDIAEGYSVSREKKESFPLTVTSAQKNPTAFYLCATQDRERTGELFFGEGSRLTVL.

The J gene is TRBJ2-5, the V gene TRBV6-5; 7 nucleotides line up with TRBD2. The CDR3 has 15 residues. V was pared by 2 bases and J by 5 bases, with 8 bases of the junction left unmatched. Germline-derived CDR1 and CDR2 are MNHEY and SVGAGI. This chain's CDR3 is CASSYGGGARETQYF. CDR3 DNA: TGTGCCAGCAGTTACGGGGGGGGTGCCCGGGAGACCCAGTACTTC.

This chain uses TRBV5-3 with TRBJ2-7; the match to TRBD1 covers 10 bases. TRBV5-3 is known as an ORF, though its function is uncertain. J gave up 3 bases and V 3 bases, and 3 bases lay outside the gene matches. This CDR3 has 14 amino acids. As DNA, the CDR3 is TGTGCCAGAAGCTCCCGGACAGGGGGCTACGAGCAGTACTTC. As protein: CARSSRTGGYEQYF.

The chain uses TRBV11-2 and TRBJ2-7, with 8 bases lining up with TRBD2. This CDR3 is 15 amino acids long. J was trimmed by 3 bases and V by 5 bases; bases with no gene match: 9. Germline-derived CDR1 and CDR2 are SGHAT and FQNNGV. Here the CDR3 DNA reads TGTGCCAGCAGCACCCGAGGCGGGGGGAACTACGAGCAGTACTTC. Its translation: CASSTRGGGNYEQYF.